The present TCR beta chain was sequenced within a study of OX40 agonist ivuxolimab in advanced cancers. About the study as a whole: Ivuxolimab, which targeted the costimulatory receptor OX40 (CD134), was an agonistic, fully human IgG2 monoclonal antibody. Prior anti-PD-1, anti-PD-L1 or anti-CTLA-4 therapy was permitted, and 35% to 40% of dose-escalation patients had received checkpoint inhibitors. Partial responses were achieved by three dose-escalation patients, of whom one had hepatocellular carcinoma and two had cutaneous melanoma. Of the 50 to 55 patients in dose escalation, about 19 had hepatocellular carcinoma, some 15 had melanoma, 9 had renal cell carcinoma and 9 had head and neck cancer. Peripheral TCRbeta sequencing aimed to test whether ivuxolimab altered TCR sequence diversity and caused clonal T-cell expansion. The paper reports the monotherapy dose-escalation portion (N of about 50 patients) of the phase I ivuxolimab trial. In the dose-escalation cohort, around four fifths of patients were male, and the mean age was around 60 years, with a range of 23 to 79. Intravenous ivuxolimab was administered to patients every 2 weeks at six dose levels: 0.01, 0.1, 0.3, 1.5, 3 and 10 mg/kg.

Points the paper makes about the study in general: At doses of 0.1 to 3.0 mg/kg, clonal expansion of both CD4+ and CD8+ T cells in blood was seen between baseline and week 6. Low levels of normalized T-cell clonal expansion were also seen in some nonresponding patients. On average, CD8+ T cells showed more expanded clones than CD4+ T cells after ivuxolimab. In partial responders in the 0.1-3.0 mg/kg groups, normalized peripheral clonal expansion was found to be among the lowest, especially among CD8+ T cells. Antigen specificity was not determined for the clonally expanded peripheral T cells.

Measured from the cysteine to the phenylalanine, the CDR3 is 16 residues long. This entry keeps only the CDR3 DNA: 48 bases, framed from base 1. The germline ends are 14 bases apart after V is trimmed by 0 bases and J by 2 bases. The germline V gene (reference sequence) gives CDR1 as SEHNR and CDR2 as FQNEAQ. Patients with autoimmune disease history or receiving systemic immunosuppression were excluded from the trial. Peripheral blood for TCR sequencing was drawn from every dose cohort at baseline, at cycle 4 day 1 and at cycle 7 day 1. Samples were obtained from an open-label, multicenter, first-in-human phase I dose-escalation trial of ivuxolimab. Adults with locally advanced or metastatic head and neck squamous cell, hepatocellular, melanoma or renal cell carcinoma were enrolled in the trial. Before TCR sequencing, CD4+ and CD8+ T cells were separately sorted from peripheral blood. For sequencing of the TCRbeta CDR3 region, genomic DNA was extracted from the sorted cells. TCRbeta CDR3 regions were sequenced using the immunoSEQ Assay. TCRdb holds this immuneACCESS table with in-frame rearrangements only. Some clones are missing; in checked studies, unresolved V genes explain under half, and the rest has no known cause. This sample holds around 60,000 clones; about four fifths were observed only once. Roughly a tenth of the sample goes to the ten largest clones.

In regard to this clone: Its specific antigen is unknown. No per-base quality is available; no much larger clone lies one base away.

The chain is made from TRBV7-9 and TRBJ2-7, with a weak D call of TRBD1 (6 bases match). The sequence derives from an adult with an advanced solid tumor such as melanoma, head and neck, liver or kidney cancer. The sequencing here drew on CD4+ or CD8+ T cells sorted from blood, taken in a trial of the OX40 agonist ivuxolimab. The CDR3 protein: CASSLAQGRGPYEQYF. The DNA is TGTGCCAGCAGCTTAGCGCAGGGCAGGGGCCCCTACGAGCAGTACTTC.